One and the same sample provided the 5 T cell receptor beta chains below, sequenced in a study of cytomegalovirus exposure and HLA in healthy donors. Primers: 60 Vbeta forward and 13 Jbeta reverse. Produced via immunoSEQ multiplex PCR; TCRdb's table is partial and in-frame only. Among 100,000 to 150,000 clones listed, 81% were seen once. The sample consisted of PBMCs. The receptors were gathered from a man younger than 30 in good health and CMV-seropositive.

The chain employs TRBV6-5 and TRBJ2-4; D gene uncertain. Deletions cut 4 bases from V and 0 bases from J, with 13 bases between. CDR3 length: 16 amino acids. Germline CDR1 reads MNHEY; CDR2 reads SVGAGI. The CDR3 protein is CASSSHTAVAKNIQYF. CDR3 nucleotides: TGTGCCAGCAGTTCACATACAGCCGTAGCCAAAAACATTCAGTACTTC.

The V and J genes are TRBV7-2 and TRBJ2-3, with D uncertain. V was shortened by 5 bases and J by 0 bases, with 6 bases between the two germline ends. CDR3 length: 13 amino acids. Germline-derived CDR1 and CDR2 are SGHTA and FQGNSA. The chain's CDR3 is CASSLVSTDTQYF. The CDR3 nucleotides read TGTGCCAGCAGCCTCGTAAGCACAGATACGCAGTATTTT.

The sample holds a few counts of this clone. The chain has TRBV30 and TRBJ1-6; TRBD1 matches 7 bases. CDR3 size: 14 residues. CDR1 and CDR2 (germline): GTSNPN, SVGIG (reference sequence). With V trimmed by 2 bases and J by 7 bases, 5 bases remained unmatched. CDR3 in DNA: TGTGCCTGGAGTCAGGCGGACAGGAATTCACCCCTCCACTTT. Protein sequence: CAWSQADRNSPLHF.

The CDR3: CASSQNMAGAGTDTQYF. CDR3 DNA: TGCGCCAGCAGCCAAAACATGGCGGGAGCGGGCACAGATACGCAGTATTTT. The chain is built from TRBV5-1 and TRBJ2-3; 7 bases match TRBD2. Trimming took 4 bases from V and 1 from J; bases not matched to a gene: 12. The CDR3 length is 17 residues. The germline V gene encodes CDR1 SGHRS and CDR2 YFSETQ.

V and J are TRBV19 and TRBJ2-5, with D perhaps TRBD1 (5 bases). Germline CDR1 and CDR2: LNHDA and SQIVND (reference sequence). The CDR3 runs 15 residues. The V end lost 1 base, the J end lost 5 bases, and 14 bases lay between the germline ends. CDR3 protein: CASSIVVGAGETQYF. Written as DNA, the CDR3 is TGTGCCAGTAGTATAGTGGTTGGAGCAGGGGAGACCCAGTACTTC.